Below are 20 T cell receptor beta chains sequenced from a single sample in a study of blood T cell repertoires in COVID-19. Repertoires were generated with immunoSEQ multiplex PCR, while TCRdb's copy carries only in-frame clones and drops some. The table records roughly 120,000 clones, roughly nine tenths of them present only once. Material: peripheral blood. The receptors were sampled from a man aged 65-85 years who had recovered from COVID-19.

This clone occurred a few times. The sample has other DNA sequences that encode this CDR3 too. The chain uses TRBV2 and TRBJ1-1, with 8 bases matching TRBD1. Trimming at V came to 7 bases and at J to 4 bases, leaving 5 bases not matched to a gene. The CDR3 is 13 residues long. Germline V CDR1 and CDR2: SNHLY, FYNNEI. CDR3 sequence: CASNYRGSTEAFF. CDR3 DNA sequence: TGTGCCAGCAATTACAGGGGGAGCACTGAAGCTTTCTTT.

The chain carries TRBV18 and TRBJ2-5, with D maybe TRBD1 (6 bases). Germline loops: CDR1 KGHSH, CDR2 LQKENI. The ends were cut back, 3 bases at V and 4 bases at J, with 6 bases in the middle. CDR3 size: 12 residues. The DNA of the CDR3 is TGTGCCAGCTCACCGACAGGAGAGACCCAGTACTTC. Translated, it gives CASSPTGETQYF. Looking up the rest from reference TRBV18 and TRBJ2-5 gives the full variable domain: NAGVMQNPRHLVRRRGQEARLRCSPMKGHSHVYWYRQLPEEGLKFMVYLQKENIIDESGMPKERFSAEFPKEGPSILRIQQVVRGDSAAYFCASSPTGETQYFGPGTRLLVL.

The CDR3 loop reads CASSQELGAEKLFF. The CDR3 nucleotides read TGCGCCAGCAGCCAAGAGTTGGGGGCTGAAAAACTGTTTTTT. J is TRBJ1-4 and V is TRBV4-3, with D tentatively TRBD1 (6 bases). V shed 0 bases and J shed 7 bases, with 9 bases lying between them. Germline V gene lookup returns CDR1 LGHNA and CDR2 YSLEER. There are 14 residues in the CDR3.

This chain connects TRBV23-1 to TRBJ1-2; the D gene is possibly TRBD1 (5 bases). TRBV23-1 is reported as an ORF; its role is uncertain. V was pared by 1 base and J by 5 bases, with 14 bases between. This CDR3 region has 15 residues. The CDR3 DNA sequence: TGCGCCAGCAGTCAATTAGTCGGGGGAGGATATGGCTACACCTTC. Translated: CASSQLVGGGYGYTF.

This chain connects TRBV5-1 to TRBJ2-7, with a weak D call TRBD1 (6 bases). V shed 4 bases and J shed 0 bases, with 11 bases lying between them. Germline-derived CDR1 and CDR2 are SGHRS and YFSETQ. This CDR3 has 14 residues. The CDR3 DNA reads as TGCGCCAGCAGCATAGACAGGCTCTCCTACGAGCAGTACTTC. This sequence encodes CASSIDRLSYEQYF.

This chain links TRBV4-1 with TRBJ2-5, with TRBD2 matching 9 bases. V dropped 1 base and J dropped 4; count of bases not matched to a gene: 7. The CDR3 totals 16 residues. Germline CDR1 is MGHRA and CDR2 is YSYEKL. CDR3 in DNA: TGCGCCAGCAGCCAAGTCGGCGGGGGGGCTCGAGAGACCCAGTACTTC. It yields the protein CASSQVGGGARETQYF.

The rearrangement uses TRBV10-3 and TRBJ2-7, with TRBD2 matching over 8 bases. CDR1 is ENHRY and CDR2 is SYGVKD in the germline V gene. V trimming: 3 bases; J trimming: 0 bases; junction bases outside the gene matches: 4. The CDR3 covers 15 residues. In nucleotides, the CDR3 is TGTGCCATCAGTGAAACTAGCGGCCCCTCCTACGAGCAGTACTTC. Translating it yields CAISETSGPSYEQYF.

V is TRBV28 and J is TRBJ2-7, with D possibly matching TRBD2 (5 bases). Trimming cost V 6 bases and J 3 bases, with 15 bases left between them. In germline, CDR1 is MDHEN, CDR2 SYDVKM. The CDR3 is 14 amino acids. The CDR3 region is CASRDPGKIYEQYF. The CDR3 DNA reads as TGTGCCAGCAGGGATCCCGGGAAAATCTACGAGCAGTACTTC.

CDR3 DNA sequence: TGTGCCAGCAGCAAGACAGGGGGCGAGACCGGGGAGCTGTTTTTT. Amino acids: CASSKTGGETGELFF. V gene TRBV11-3 combines with J gene TRBJ2-2, with 10 bases matching TRBD1. This CDR3 has 15 residues. CDR1 SGHNT and CDR2 YENEEA come from the germline V gene. V dropped 5 bases and J dropped 5; count of bases not matched to a gene: 5. Combining the CDR3 with reference TRBV11-3 and TRBJ2-2 gives the whole variable domain EAGVVQSPRYKIIEKKQPVAFWCNPISGHNTLYWYLQNLGQGPELLIRYENEEAVDDSQLPKDRFSAERLKGVDSTLKIQPAELGDSAVYLCASSKTGGETGELFFGEGSRLTVL.

V and J are TRBV7-2 and TRBJ2-1; maybe TRBD2 (6 bases). V lost 1 base and J 4 bases, leaving 17 bases between the germline ends. Germline V gives CDR1 SGHTA, CDR2 FQGNSA. The CDR3 totals 17 residues. The CDR3 nucleotides read TGTGCCAGCAGCTTAGTCTCATTGGGCGGGAATTACAATGAGCAGTTCTTC. This encodes CASSLVSLGGNYNEQFF.

The chain combines TRBV9 with TRBJ2-1; D unresolved. Germline V CDR1 and CDR2: SGDLS, YYNGEE. This CDR3 region has 14 residues. Deletions cut 4 bases from V and 0 bases from J, with 8 bases between. Here the CDR3 DNA reads TGTGCCAGCAGCCTTCTAAGCTCCTACAATGAGCAGTTCTTC. Protein product: CASSLLSSYNEQFF.

The rearrangement joins TRBV9 to TRBJ2-3; 13 positions match TRBD2. Looked up from germline, CDR1 is SGDLS and CDR2 is YYNGEE. The CDR3 loop spans 16 amino acids. V was clipped by 4 bases and J by 4 bases; unmatched bases: 6. The CDR3 protein is CASSTRTSGGSDTQYF. The CDR3 DNA is TGTGCCAGCAGCACTAGGACTAGCGGGGGATCAGATACGCAGTATTTT.

The rearrangement links TRBV4-2 to TRBJ1-4, with TRBD1 as a possible D gene (5 bases). V was shortened by 4 bases and J by 6 bases, with 12 bases between the two germline ends. The CDR3 runs 14 residues. The germline gives CDR1 LGHNA, CDR2 YNFKEQ. As DNA, the CDR3 is TGTGCCAGCAGCCCATCCCAGGGCGATGAAAAACTGTTTTTT. Its protein product is CASSPSQGDEKLFF.

CDR3: CASSVIGGEKLFF. CDR3 nucleotides: TGTGCCAGCAGTGTAATAGGAGGTGAAAAACTGTTTTTT. J is TRBJ1-4 and V is TRBV2; D gene ambiguous. Trimming took off 4 bases at V and 7 bases at J, with 10 bases between the two ends. Germline loops: CDR1 SNHLY, CDR2 FYNNEI. The CDR3 has 13 residues.

The chain uses TRBV9 and TRBJ2-7; the match to TRBD1 covers 9 bases. From germline, CDR1 is SGDLS and CDR2 YYNGEE. The CDR3 runs 15 residues. V lost 0 bases, J lost 3 bases, and 4 bases stayed unmatched. Written as DNA, the CDR3 is TGTGCCAGCAGCGTAGGGACAGGGGCCCTCTACGAGCAGTACTTC. It yields the protein CASSVGTGALYEQYF.

The chain combines TRBV2 with TRBJ2-7; D may be TRBD2 (5 bases). The CDR3 is 14 residues long. In germline, CDR1 is SNHLY, CDR2 FYNNEI. V was clipped by 3 bases and J by 3 bases, with 12 bases between them. CDR3 amino acids: CASSDYVRGYEQYF. The CDR3 nucleotides are TGTGCCAGCAGTGATTACGTCCGGGGCTACGAGCAGTACTTC.

This clone was detected only once. CDR3 bases: TGCGCCAGCAGCCGTAGCGGCTACGAGCAGTACTTC. It is translated as CASSRSGYEQYF. This rearrangement joins TRBV4-3 to TRBJ2-7; the D gene is possibly TRBD2 (6 bases). Deletions cut 4 bases from V and 3 bases from J, with 7 bases between. Germline lookup yields CDR1 LGHNA and CDR2 YSLEER. The CDR3 covers 12 residues.

This clone was seen a handful of times. The V and J genes are TRBV30 and TRBJ2-7, with 7 positions matching TRBD2. This CDR3 is built from 17 residues. Germline values: CDR1 GTSNPN, CDR2 SVGIG (reference sequence). With V trimmed by 2 bases and J by 6 bases, 19 bases remained unmatched. DNA for the CDR3: TGTGCCTGGAGTAGGAGTGTGGTAGCGGGCCACCTTACCGAGCAGTACTTC. The encoded protein is CAWSRSVVAGHLTEQYF.

The chain is built from TRBV25-1 and TRBJ2-2; D gene unclear. Trimming took 5 bases from V and 3 from J, leaving 7 bases between them. CDR1 MGHDK and CDR2 SYGVNS come from the germline V gene. The CDR3 is 13 amino acids. The CDR3 region is CASSLLYTGELFF. The CDR3 region has the DNA TGTGCCAGCAGTCTGTTGTACACCGGGGAGCTGTTTTTT.

This chain joins TRBV4-1 and TRBJ2-7; 7 nucleotides align to TRBD1. Trimming at V came to 4 bases and at J to 3 bases, leaving 12 bases not matched to a gene. Germline V gene data show CDR1 as MGHRA and CDR2 as YSYEKL. The CDR3 spans 16 residues. In DNA form, the CDR3 reads TGCGCCAGCAGCCGCGTACAGGGGCCCTTCTTCTACGAGCAGTACTTC. Its protein product is CASSRVQGPFFYEQYF.